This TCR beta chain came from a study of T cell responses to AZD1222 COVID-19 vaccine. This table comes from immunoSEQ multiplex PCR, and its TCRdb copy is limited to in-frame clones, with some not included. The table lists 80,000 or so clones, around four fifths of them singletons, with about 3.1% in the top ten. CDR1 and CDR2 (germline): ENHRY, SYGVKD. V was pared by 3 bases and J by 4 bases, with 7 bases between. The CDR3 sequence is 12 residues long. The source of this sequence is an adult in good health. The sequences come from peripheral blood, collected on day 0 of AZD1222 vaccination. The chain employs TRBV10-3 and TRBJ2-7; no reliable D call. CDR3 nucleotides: TGTGCCATCAGTGAACAGACTTACGAGCAGTACTTC. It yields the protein CAISEQTYEQYF.